These 10 T cell receptor beta chains originate from one sample sequenced in a study of shared clonotypes between healthy human individuals (TCRdb year 2020). The library was built by means of the immunoSEQ multiplex PCR assay. TCRdb took over this immuneACCESS table, retaining in-frame rearrangements with V and J assigned. Such tables are incomplete; in checked studies, under half of the missing clones stem from an unresolved V gene, and the remainder is unexplained. The sample contains 550,000 to 600,000 clones, 98% of them found a single time. More than 0.3% of the sample goes to the ten largest clones. CD8 naive samples were CD45RO-negative cells positively selected for CCR7, giving a CD45RA+CCR7+ population that excluded TemRA cells. Sequences were obtained from naive CD8+ T cells sorted from blood. According to the study, the label for this sample's cell subset or site signals: CD45RA+CCR7+. Receptors were obtained from a man aged 30-40 years in good health.

This clone was detected only once. The chain combines TRBV11-2 with TRBJ2-3; D assignment may be TRBD1 or TRBD2 (5 bases each). Trimming removed 2 bases from V and 0 bases from J, with 21 bases in between. Germline V gives CDR1 SGHAT, CDR2 FQNNGV. The CDR3 runs to 19 residues. DNA for the CDR3: TGTGCCAGCAGCTTACGGCTGAGTGGGGGAGCTCCTAGCACAGATACGCAGTATTTT. It yields the protein CASSLRLSGGAPSTDTQYF.

This sequence joins TRBV28 and TRBJ2-6, with D perhaps TRBD1 (6 bases). Germline V CDR1 and CDR2: MDHEN, SYDVKM. CDR3 length: 15 amino acids. The V and J ends lost 3 bases and 8 bases respectively, with 14 bases between them. The CDR3 DNA is TGTGCCAGCAGTTTCGCCCCGGGACATTCCAACGTCCTGACTTTC. Residues: CASSFAPGHSNVLTF.

The chain has TRBV5-5 and TRBJ2-2, with a possible D match to TRBD1 (5 bases). Deletions cut 1 base from V and 3 bases from J, with 13 bases between. Looked up from germline, CDR1 is SGHKS and CDR2 is YYEKEE (reference sequence). This CDR3 has 16 amino acids. CDR3 residues: CASSLLDKEYTGELFF. CDR3 nucleotides: TGTGCCAGCAGCTTGCTGGACAAGGAATACACCGGGGAGCTGTTTTTT.

As for this clone: This CDR3 is also generated by other DNA sequences in the sample. The chain links TRBV9 to TRBJ2-3; no firm D call. CDR1 is SGDLS and CDR2 is YYNGEE in the germline V gene. The V gene lost 0 bases and the J gene lost 6 bases, with 8 bases spanning the gap. This CDR3 has 13 amino acids. CDR3 in DNA: TGTGCCAGCAGCGTAGCTTCCACCGATACGCAGTATTTT. Protein product: CASSVASTDTQYF.

The rearrangement joins TRBV7-9 to TRBJ1-3; no clear D. V gave up 6 bases and J gave up 0 bases, with 15 bases separating them. This CDR3 comprises 16 residues. Germline CDR1 reads SEHNR; CDR2 reads FQNEAQ (reference sequence). In DNA form, the CDR3 reads TGTGCCAGCAGACCCGCCACCCGGAACTCTGGAAACACCATATATTTT. It codes for CASRPATRNSGNTIYF.

The rearrangement uses TRBV9 and TRBJ1-2; 7 positions agree with TRBD1. The CDR3 is made up of 14 amino acids. The germline CDR1 and CDR2 sequences are SGDLS and YYNGEE. V shed 3 bases and J 4 bases; nucleotides not matched to a gene: 6. The chain's CDR3 is CASSELDRSYGYTF. CDR3 sequence (DNA): TGTGCCAGCAGCGAGTTGGACAGGTCCTATGGCTACACCTTC.

This clone was counted a single time. The V call is TRBV7-9, the J call TRBJ2-7; D unclear. Deletions cut 2 bases from V and 1 base from J, with 9 bases between. Germline lookup yields CDR1 SEHNR and CDR2 FQNEAQ (reference sequence). The CDR3 is made up of 14 amino acids. The CDR3 is CASSLSKGSYEQYF. CDR3 sequence (DNA): TGTGCCAGCAGCTTAAGTAAGGGATCCTACGAGCAGTACTTC.

The CDR3 DNA follows: TGTGCCAGCAGCGGACACCAAGGCAATGAGCAGTTCTTC. Translation: CASSGHQGNEQFF. V is TRBV2 and J is TRBJ2-1; D might be TRBD1 (5 bases). CDR3 length equals 13 residues. Looked up from germline, CDR1 is SNHLY and CDR2 is FYNNEI. Trimming pared 6 bases from V and 6 bases from J, leaving 12 bases between.

The chain has TRBV14 and TRBJ2-6; unclear D gene. Germline CDR1 SGHDN, CDR2 FVKESK. This CDR3 has 16 amino acids. The germline V and J ends were trimmed by 0 bases and 4 bases, with 10 bases remaining between them. CDR3 nucleotides: TGTGCCAGCAGCCAAGAAGTGATTTCGGGGGCCAACGTCCTGACTTTC. This translates into CASSQEVISGANVLTF. Full variable domain (rest looked up from reference TRBV14 and TRBJ2-6): EAGVTQFPSHSVIEKGQTVTLRCDPISGHDNLYWYRRVMGKEIKFLLHFVKESKQDESGMPNNRFLAERTGGTYSTLKVQPAELEDSGVYFCASSQEVISGANVLTFGAGSRLTVL.

The J gene is TRBJ2-7, the V gene TRBV7-9; TRBD1 is a possible D gene (6 bases). The V gene's germline CDR1 is SEHNR and CDR2 FQNEAQ (reference sequence). This CDR3 spans 14 amino acids. Trimming removed 5 bases from V and 2 bases from J, with 13 bases in between. The CDR3 here is CASSPPAGAYEQYF. CDR3 bases: TGTGCCAGCAGCCCTCCCGCAGGGGCCTACGAGCAGTACTTC.